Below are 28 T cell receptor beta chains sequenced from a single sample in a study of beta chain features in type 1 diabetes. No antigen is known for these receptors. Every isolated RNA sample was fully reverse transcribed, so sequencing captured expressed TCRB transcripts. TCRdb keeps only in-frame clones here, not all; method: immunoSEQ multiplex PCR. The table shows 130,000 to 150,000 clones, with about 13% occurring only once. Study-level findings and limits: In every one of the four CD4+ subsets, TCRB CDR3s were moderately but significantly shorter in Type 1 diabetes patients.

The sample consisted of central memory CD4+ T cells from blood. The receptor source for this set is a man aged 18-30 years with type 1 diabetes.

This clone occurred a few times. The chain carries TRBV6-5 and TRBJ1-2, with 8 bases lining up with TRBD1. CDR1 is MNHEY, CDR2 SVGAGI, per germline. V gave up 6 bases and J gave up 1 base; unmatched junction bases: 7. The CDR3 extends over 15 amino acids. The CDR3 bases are TGTGCCAGCAGGACCGGGACAGGCCTTAACTATGGCTACACCTTC. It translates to CASRTGTGLNYGYTF.

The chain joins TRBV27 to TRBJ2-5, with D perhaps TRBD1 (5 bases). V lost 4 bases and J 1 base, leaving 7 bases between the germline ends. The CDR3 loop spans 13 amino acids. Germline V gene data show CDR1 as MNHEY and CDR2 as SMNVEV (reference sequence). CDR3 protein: CASSWGGQETQYF. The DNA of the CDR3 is TGTGCCAGCAGTTGGGGCGGCCAAGAGACCCAGTACTTC.

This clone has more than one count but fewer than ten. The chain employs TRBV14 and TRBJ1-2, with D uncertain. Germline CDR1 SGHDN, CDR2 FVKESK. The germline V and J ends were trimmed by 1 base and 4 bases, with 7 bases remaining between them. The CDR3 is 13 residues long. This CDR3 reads CASSQARSYGYTF. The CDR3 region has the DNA TGTGCCAGCAGCCAAGCACGGTCCTATGGCTACACCTTC.

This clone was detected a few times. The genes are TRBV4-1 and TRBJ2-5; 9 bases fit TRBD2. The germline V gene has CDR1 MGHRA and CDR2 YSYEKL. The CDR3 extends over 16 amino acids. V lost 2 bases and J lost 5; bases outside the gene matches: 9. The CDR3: CASSQSPGSGGETQYF. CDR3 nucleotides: TGCGCCAGCAGCCAATCCCCAGGTAGCGGGGGTGAGACCCAGTACTTC.

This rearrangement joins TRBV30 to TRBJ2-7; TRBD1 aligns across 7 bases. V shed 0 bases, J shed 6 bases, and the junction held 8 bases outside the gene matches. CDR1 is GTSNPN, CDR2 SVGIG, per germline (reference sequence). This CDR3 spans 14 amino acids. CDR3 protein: CAWSVLEGASEQYF. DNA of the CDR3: TGTGCCTGGAGTGTACTAGAGGGGGCAAGCGAGCAGTACTTC.

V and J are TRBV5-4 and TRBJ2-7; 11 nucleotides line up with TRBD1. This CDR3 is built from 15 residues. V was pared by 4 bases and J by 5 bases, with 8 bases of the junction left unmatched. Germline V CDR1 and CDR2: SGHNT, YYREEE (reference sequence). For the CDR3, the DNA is TGTGCCAGCAGCCAAGGTGGGACAGGGGGAAACGAGCAGTACTTC. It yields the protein CASSQGGTGGNEQYF.

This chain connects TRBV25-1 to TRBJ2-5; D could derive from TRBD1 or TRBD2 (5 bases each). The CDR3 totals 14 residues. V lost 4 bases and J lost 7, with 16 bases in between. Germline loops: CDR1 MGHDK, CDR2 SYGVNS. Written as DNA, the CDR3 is TGTGCCAGCAGTGGCCGGGACGTCCTCGGGACCCAGTACTTC. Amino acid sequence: CASSGRDVLGTQYF.

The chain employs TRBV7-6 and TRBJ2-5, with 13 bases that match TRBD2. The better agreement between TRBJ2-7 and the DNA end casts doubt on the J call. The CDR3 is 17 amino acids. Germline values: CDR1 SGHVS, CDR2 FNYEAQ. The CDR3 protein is CASSSGLAGASTYEQYF. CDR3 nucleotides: TGTGCCAGCAGCTCCGGACTAGCGGGGGCTTCTACCTACGAGCAGTACTTC.

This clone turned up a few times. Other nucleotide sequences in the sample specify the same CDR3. In DNA form, the CDR3 reads TGTGCTAGTGGGTCCCCAAGGGGAGATACGCAGTATTTT. As protein: CASGSPRGDTQYF. The chain links TRBV12-5 to TRBJ2-3, with TRBD1 as a possible D gene (5 bases). Germline V CDR1 and CDR2: LGHNT, FRNRAP. The V gene lost 6 bases and the J gene lost 5 bases, with 12 bases spanning the gap. There are 13 residues in the CDR3.

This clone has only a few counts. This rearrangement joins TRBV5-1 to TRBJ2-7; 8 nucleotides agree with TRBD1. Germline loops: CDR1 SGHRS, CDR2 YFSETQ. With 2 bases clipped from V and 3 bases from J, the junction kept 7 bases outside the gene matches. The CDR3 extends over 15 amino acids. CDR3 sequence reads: CASSLRQGSNYEQYF. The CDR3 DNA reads TGCGCCAGCAGCTTAAGACAGGGGTCTAACTACGAGCAGTACTTC.

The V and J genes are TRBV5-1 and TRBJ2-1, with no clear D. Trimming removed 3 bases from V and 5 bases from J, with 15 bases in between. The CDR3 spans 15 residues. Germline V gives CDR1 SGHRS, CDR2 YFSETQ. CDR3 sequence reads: CASSSNLQLNNEQFF. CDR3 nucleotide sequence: TGCGCCAGCAGCTCGAACTTACAACTCAACAATGAGCAGTTCTTC.

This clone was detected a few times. In DNA, the CDR3 is TGTGCCAGCAGCTACACCCCGGACAGGGGAGATACGCAGTATTTT. As protein: CASSYTPDRGDTQYF. The genes are TRBV11-3 and TRBJ2-3; 9 bases are shared with TRBD1. The CDR3 runs to 15 residues. Germline CDR1 SGHNT, CDR2 YENEEA. With V trimmed by 4 bases and J by 5 bases, 7 bases remained unmatched.

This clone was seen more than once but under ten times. CDR3 region: CASSYSRSGQREAFF. The CDR3 DNA follows: TGTGCCAGCAGTTACTCCCGGTCAGGCCAAAGAGAAGCTTTCTTT. V usage is TRBV6-5 and J usage is TRBJ1-1; D is ambiguous. The CDR3 contains 15 residues. Germline V gene data show CDR1 as MNHEY and CDR2 as SVGAGI. V lost 0 bases and J lost 8, with 16 bases in between.

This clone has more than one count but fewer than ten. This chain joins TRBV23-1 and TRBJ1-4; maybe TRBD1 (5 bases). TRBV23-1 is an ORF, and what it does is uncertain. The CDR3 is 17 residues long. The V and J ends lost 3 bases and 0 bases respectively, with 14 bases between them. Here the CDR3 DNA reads TGCGCCAGCAGTCAGGGGCGTTTGGGTTCAACTAATGAAAAACTGTTTTTT. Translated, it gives CASSQGRLGSTNEKLFF.

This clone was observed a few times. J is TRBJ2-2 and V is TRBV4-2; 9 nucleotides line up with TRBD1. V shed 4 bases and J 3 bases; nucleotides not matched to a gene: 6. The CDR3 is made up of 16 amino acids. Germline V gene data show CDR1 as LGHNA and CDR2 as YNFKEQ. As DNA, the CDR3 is TGTGCCAGCAGCCGGCCGGGACAGGGTGACACCGGGGAGCTGTTTTTT. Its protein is CASSRPGQGDTGELFF.

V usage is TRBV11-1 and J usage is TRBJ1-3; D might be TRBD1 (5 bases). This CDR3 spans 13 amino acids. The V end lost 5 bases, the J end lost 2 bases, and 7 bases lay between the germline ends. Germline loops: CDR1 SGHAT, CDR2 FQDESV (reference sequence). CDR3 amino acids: CASSPGTGNTIYF. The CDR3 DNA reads TGTGCCAGCAGCCCAGGGACTGGAAACACCATATATTTT.

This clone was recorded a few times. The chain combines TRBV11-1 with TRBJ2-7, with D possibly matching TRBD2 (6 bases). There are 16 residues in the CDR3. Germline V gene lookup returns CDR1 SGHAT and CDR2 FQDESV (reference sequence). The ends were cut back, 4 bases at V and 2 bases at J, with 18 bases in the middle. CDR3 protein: CASSSVFTEGTYEQYF. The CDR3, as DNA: TGTGCCAGCAGCTCCGTTTTTACGGAGGGCACCTACGAGCAGTACTTC.

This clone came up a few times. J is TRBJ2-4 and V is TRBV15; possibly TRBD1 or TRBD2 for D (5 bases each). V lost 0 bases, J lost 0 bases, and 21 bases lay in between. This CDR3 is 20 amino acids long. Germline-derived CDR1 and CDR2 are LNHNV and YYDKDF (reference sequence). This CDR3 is CATSRDLRPSGDGAKNIQYF. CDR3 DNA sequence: TGTGCCACCAGCAGAGATCTCCGCCCCTCCGGGGACGGAGCCAAAAACATTCAGTACTTC. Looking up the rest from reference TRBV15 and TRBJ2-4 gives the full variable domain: DAMVIQNPRYQVTQFGKPVTLSCSQTLNHNVMYWYQQKSSQAPKLLFHYYDKDFNNEADTPDNFQSRRPNTSFCFLDIRSPGLGDTAMYLCATSRDLRPSGDGAKNIQYFGAGTRLSVL.

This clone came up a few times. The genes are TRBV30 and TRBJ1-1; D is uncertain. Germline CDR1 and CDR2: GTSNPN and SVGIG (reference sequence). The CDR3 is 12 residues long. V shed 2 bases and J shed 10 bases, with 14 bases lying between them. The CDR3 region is CAWSPREVAAFF. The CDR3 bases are TGTGCCTGGAGTCCTCGGGAGGTAGCAGCTTTCTTT.

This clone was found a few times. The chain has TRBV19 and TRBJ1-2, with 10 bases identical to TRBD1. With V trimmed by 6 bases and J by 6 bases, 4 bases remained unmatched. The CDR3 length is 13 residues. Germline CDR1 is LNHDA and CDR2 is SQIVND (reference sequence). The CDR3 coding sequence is TGTGCCAGTAGGTCGGGACAGGGGAATGGCTACACCTTC. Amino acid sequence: CASRSGQGNGYTF.

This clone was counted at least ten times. In DNA form, the CDR3 reads TGCGCCAGCAGCCTCCGGGACCAGGGAGAGACCCAGTACTTC. As protein: CASSLRDQGETQYF. This chain links TRBV4-1 with TRBJ2-5; either TRBD1 or TRBD2 may fit D (5 bases each). This CDR3 is built from 14 residues. Germline loops: CDR1 MGHRA, CDR2 YSYEKL. V lost 4 bases and J lost 4, with 13 bases in between.

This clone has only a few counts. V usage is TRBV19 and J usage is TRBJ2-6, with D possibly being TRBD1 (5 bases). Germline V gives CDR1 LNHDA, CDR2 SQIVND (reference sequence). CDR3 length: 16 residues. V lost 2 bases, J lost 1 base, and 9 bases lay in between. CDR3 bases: TGTGCCAGTAGTATAAACCCAGGGTCTGGGGCCAACGTCCTGACTTTC. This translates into CASSINPGSGANVLTF.

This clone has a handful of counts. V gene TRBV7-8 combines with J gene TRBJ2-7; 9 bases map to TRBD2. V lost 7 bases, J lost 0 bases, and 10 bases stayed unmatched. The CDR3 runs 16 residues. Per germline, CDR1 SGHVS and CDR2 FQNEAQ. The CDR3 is CASTPGGAGGSYEQYF. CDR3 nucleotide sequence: TGTGCCAGCACCCCTGGAGGAGCGGGGGGCTCCTACGAGCAGTACTTC. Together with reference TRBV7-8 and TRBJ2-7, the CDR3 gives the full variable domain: GAGVSQSPRYKVAKRGQDVALRCDPISGHVSLFWYQQALGQGPEFLTYFQNEAQLDKSGLPSDRFFAERPEGSVSTLKIQRTQQEDSAVYLCASTPGGAGGSYEQYFGPGTRLTVT.

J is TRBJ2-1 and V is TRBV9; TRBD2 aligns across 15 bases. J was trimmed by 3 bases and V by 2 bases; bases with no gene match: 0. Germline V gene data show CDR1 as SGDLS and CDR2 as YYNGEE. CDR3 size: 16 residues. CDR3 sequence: CASSVGLAGGYNEQFF. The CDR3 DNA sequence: TGTGCCAGCAGCGTGGGACTAGCGGGGGGCTACAATGAGCAGTTCTTC.

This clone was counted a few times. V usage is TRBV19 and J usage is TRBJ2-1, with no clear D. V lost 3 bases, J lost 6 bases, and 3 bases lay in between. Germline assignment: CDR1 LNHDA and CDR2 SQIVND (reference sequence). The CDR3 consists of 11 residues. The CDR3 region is CASSMSNEQFF. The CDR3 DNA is TGTGCCAGTAGTATGAGCAATGAGCAGTTCTTC.

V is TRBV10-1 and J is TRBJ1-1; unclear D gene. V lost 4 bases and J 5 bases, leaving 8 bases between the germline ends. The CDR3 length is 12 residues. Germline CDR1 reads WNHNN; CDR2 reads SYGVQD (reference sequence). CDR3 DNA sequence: TGCGCCAGCAGTGTTTCCGGGACTGAAGCTTTCTTT. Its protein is CASSVSGTEAFF.

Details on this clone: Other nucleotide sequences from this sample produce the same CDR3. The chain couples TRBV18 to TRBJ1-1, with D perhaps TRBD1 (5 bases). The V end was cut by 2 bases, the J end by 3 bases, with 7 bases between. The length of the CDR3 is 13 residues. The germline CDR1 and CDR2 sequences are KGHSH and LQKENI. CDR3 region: CASSPMGDTEAFF. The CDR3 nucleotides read TGTGCCAGCTCACCAATGGGGGACACTGAAGCTTTCTTT. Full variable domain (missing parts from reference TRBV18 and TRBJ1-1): NAGVMQNPRHLVRRRGQEARLRCSPMKGHSHVYWYRQLPEEGLKFMVYLQKENIIDESGMPKERFSAEFPKEGPSILRIQQVVRGDSAAYFCASSPMGDTEAFFGQGTRLTVV.

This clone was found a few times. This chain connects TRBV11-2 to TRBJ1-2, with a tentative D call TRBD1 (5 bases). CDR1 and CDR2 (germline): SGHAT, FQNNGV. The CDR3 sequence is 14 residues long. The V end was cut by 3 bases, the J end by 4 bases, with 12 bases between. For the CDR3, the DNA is TGTGCCAGCAGCTTGGGGGAGGAAATCTATGGCTACACCTTC. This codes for CASSLGEEIYGYTF.